This TCR beta chain was recorded in a study of blood T cell repertoires in COVID-19. At the level of the study: The United States, Italy and Spain supplied acute and convalescent COVID-19 samples. PBMCs, B-cell-depleted T cells, or T cells were the source of the cDNA or gDNA that made up the material.

Germline V CDR1 and CDR2: MDHEN, SYDVKM. The CDR3 is made up of 14 amino acids. The V end was cut by 2 bases, the J end by 3 bases, with 11 bases between. In the authors' methods: Reference gene primer amplification yielded estimated nucleated cell counts. TCRdb's copy holds only in-frame clones and misses some; the assay was immunoSEQ multiplex PCR. That table supplies the V and J calls and clone size; D and trimming were determined from the DNA. In the table there are tens of thousands of clones, around nine tenths of which are singletons. This rearrangement joins TRBV28 to TRBJ2-7; tentatively, D is TRBD2 (7 bases). The source material was peripheral blood. This TCR was recovered from a human donor in a cohort sampled during active COVID-19. CDR3 in amino acids: CASSLERGHYEQYF. CDR3 DNA sequence: TGTGCCAGCAGTTTAGAGCGGGGACACTACGAGCAGTACTTC.